This record looks at one TCR beta chain sequence and its context. This sample is drawn from a study of shared clonotypes between healthy human individuals. The data were produced by immunoSEQ multiplex PCR, yet TCRdb's version contains in-frame clones alone and is incomplete. The sample lists about 460,000 clones, roughly three quarters occurring once. The V gene lost 1 base and the J gene lost 4 bases, with 10 bases spanning the gap. CDR1 is SEHNR, CDR2 FQNEAQ, per germline (reference sequence). This CDR3 contains 14 residues. This chain connects TRBV7-9 to TRBJ1-2; possibly TRBD1 for D (5 bases). The specimen was PBMCs. This TCR was sampled from a woman in her forties in good health. Some clones in this sample may be carry-over from other donors' samples. CDR3 DNA sequence: TGTGCCAGCAGCTTAGATCAGGGCGGCTATGGCTACACCTTC. Protein product: CASSLDQGGYGYTF. Combining the CDR3 with reference TRBV7-9 and TRBJ1-2 gives the whole variable domain DTGVSQNPRHKITKRGQNVTFRCDPISEHNRLYWYRQTLGQGPEFLTYFQNEAQLEKSRLLSDRFSAERPKGSFSTLEIQRTEQGDSAMYLCASSLDQGGYGYTFGSGTRLTVV.